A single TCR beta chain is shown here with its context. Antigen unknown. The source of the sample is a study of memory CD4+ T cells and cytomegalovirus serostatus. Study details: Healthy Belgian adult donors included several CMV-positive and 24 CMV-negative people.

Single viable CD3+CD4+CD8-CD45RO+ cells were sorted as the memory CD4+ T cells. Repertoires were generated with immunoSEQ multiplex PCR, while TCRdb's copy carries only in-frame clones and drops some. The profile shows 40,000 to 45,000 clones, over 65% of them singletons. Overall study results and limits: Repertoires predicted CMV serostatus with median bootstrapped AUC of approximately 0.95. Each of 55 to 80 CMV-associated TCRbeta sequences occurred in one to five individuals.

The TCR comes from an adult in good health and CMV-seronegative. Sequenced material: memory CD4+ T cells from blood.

This CDR3 is CASSLERGAASSQFF. CDR3 sequence (DNA): TGTGCCAGCAGCTTAGAGCGGGGGGCGGCTTCTTCGCAGTTCTTC. The V and J genes are TRBV11-1 and TRBJ2-1, with 9 nucleotides matching TRBD2. Germline V lookup: CDR1 SGHAT, CDR2 FQDESV (reference sequence). The CDR3 has 15 residues. J was trimmed by 12 bases and V by 1 base; bases with no gene match: 10.